The next 14 T cell receptor beta chains were all read from a single sample in a study of spatial heterogeneity in lung cancer (dated by TCRdb to between 2018 and 2021). The library was made by 5' RACE. The instrument was a NextSeq 500. TCRdb applied fastp at Q25 and MiXCR to the public reads, then kept only in-frame beta chains. All rows with the same CDR3 protein become a single entry with the most common DNA and genes. The table for this sample lists roughly 110,000 distinct CDR3 sequences; 10% to 14% of them were counted only once. The top ten hold 20% to 25% of the sample. The time point label here, explained by the study, means: blood at routine non-recurrence follow-up after resection. The source material was PBMCs, sampled at follow-up. All receptors derive from a female donor with early-stage non-small cell lung cancer.

V and J are TRBV29-1 and TRBJ2-7; 12 positions agree with TRBD2. The V gene's germline CDR1 is SQVTM and CDR2 ANQGSEA. V was clipped by 7 bases and J by 1 base; unmatched bases: 5. This CDR3 is 14 amino acids long. In nucleotides, the CDR3 is TGCAGCGCCCGGACTAGCGGGGCGTCCTACGAGCAGTACTTC. It codes for CSARTSGASYEQYF.

This clonotype was counted a few times. V is TRBV7-2 and J is TRBJ2-5; tentative D call: TRBD1 (5 bases). The CDR3 is 14 residues long. V was cut by 1 base and J by 4 bases, with 10 bases left in between. The germline CDR1 and CDR2 sequences are SGHTA and FQGNSA. The CDR3 coding sequence is TGTGCCAGCAGCTTAGGGCCCAGGGCAGAGACCCAGTACTTC. It is translated as CASSLGPRAETQYF.

This clonotype was detected only a few times. CDR3 bases: TGTGCCAGCAGCCCGACAGGCGTCCTCGAGACCCAGTACTTC. The encoded protein is CASSPTGVLETQYF. The V call is TRBV5-6, the J call TRBJ2-5, with D possibly being TRBD1 (6 bases). V was cut by 4 bases and J by 5 bases, with 15 bases left in between. This CDR3 region has 14 residues. Germline V lookup: CDR1 SGHDT, CDR2 YYEEEE.

This clonotype was detected many times. CDR3 loop: CASSLQKDNQPQHF. The CDR3 region has the DNA TGTGCCAGCTCACTTCAGAAAGACAATCAGCCCCAGCATTTT. V gene TRBV18 combines with J gene TRBJ1-5; D not resolved. The CDR3 contains 14 residues. Germline CDR1 is KGHSH and CDR2 is LQKENI. V lost 4 bases to trimming and J lost 3 bases, with 10 bases between them.

The CDR3 nucleotides are TGTGCCAGCAGTTACTCGAGGCCTAGCGGGAGCTCCTACAATGAGCAGTTCTTC. Translating it yields CASSYSRPSGSSYNEQFF. V and J are TRBV6-5 and TRBJ2-1, with TRBD2 matching 10 bases. This CDR3 comprises 18 residues. Germline V CDR1 and CDR2: MNHEY, SVGAGI. V trimming: 0 bases; J trimming: 0 bases; junction bases outside the gene matches: 5.

In this sample, this clonotype turned up once. This chain uses TRBV12-3 or TRBV12-4 with TRBJ2-1; 7 bases match TRBD2. The CDR3 contains 14 residues. The V and J ends lost 6 bases and 6 bases, in that order; junction bases with no gene match: 8. CDR3 coding DNA: TGTGCCAGCAGAGGACTAGAATCGTCCAATGAGCAGTTCTTC. Protein: CASRGLESSNEQFF.

This clonotype was counted only a few times. The chain links TRBV11-1 to TRBJ1-2; D is perhaps TRBD1 (6 bases). The germline gives CDR1 SGHAT, CDR2 FQDESV (reference sequence). CDR3 length: 15 amino acids. V was shortened by 2 bases and J by 3 bases, with 13 bases between the two germline ends. The CDR3 DNA follows: TGTGCCAGCAGCTTATATACAGGGTATGACTATGGCTACACCTTC. The encoded protein is CASSLYTGYDYGYTF.

This clonotype was found a few times. The V gene is TRBV3-1, the J gene TRBJ2-5; D unclear. Trimming removed 2 bases from V and 6 bases from J, with 7 bases in between. From germline, CDR1 is LGHDT and CDR2 YNNKEL (reference sequence). This CDR3 contains 12 residues. The chain's CDR3 is CASSQQRKTQYF. The CDR3 DNA is TGTGCCAGCAGCCAACAACGAAAGACCCAGTACTTC.

This sequence joins TRBV6-5 and TRBJ1-2; D perhaps matches TRBD1 (5 bases). Deletions cut 0 bases from V and 5 bases from J, with 10 bases between. This CDR3 is 14 amino acids long. Germline lookup yields CDR1 MNHEY and CDR2 SVGAGI. This CDR3 reads CASSYSMGTYGYTF. In DNA form, the CDR3 reads TGTGCCAGCAGTTACTCGATGGGGACTTATGGCTACACCTTC.

This clonotype was counted between two and nine times. V usage is TRBV24-1 and J usage is TRBJ2-3, with 7 nucleotides matching TRBD1. CDR3 length equals 15 residues. Germline CDR1 reads KGHDR; CDR2 reads SFDVKD. J lost 5 bases, V lost 7 bases, and 11 bases had no gene match. In DNA form, the CDR3 reads TGTGCCACCAGGCCTCCGACAGGGCAAGGAGATACGCAGTATTTT. This encodes CATRPPTGQGDTQYF.

The V gene is TRBV7-2, the J gene TRBJ1-1; 9 bases map to TRBD1. The CDR3 has 13 residues. CDR1 is SGHTA, CDR2 FQGNSA, per germline. Germline trimming cut 10 bases from V and 1 base from J; bases unmatched to any gene: 4. The CDR3 region has the DNA TGTGCCACCACAGGGGGCGCGAACACTGAAGCTTTCTTT. It is translated as CATTGGANTEAFF.

This clonotype was counted ten times or more. The rearrangement uses TRBV19 and TRBJ1-1, with a weak D call TRBD1 (5 bases). The CDR3 totals 11 residues. Germline values: CDR1 LNHDA, CDR2 SQIVND (reference sequence). The germline V and J ends were trimmed by 8 bases and 4 bases, with 8 bases remaining between them. The CDR3 nucleotides read TGTGCCAGTCAGGGTTTCACTGAAGCTTTCTTT. It encodes CASQGFTEAFF.

This clonotype was detected ten times or more. V is TRBV5-1 and J is TRBJ1-2; D is ambiguous. The CDR3 loop spans 13 amino acids. Germline CDR1 reads SGHRS; CDR2 reads YFSETQ. V shed 5 bases and J shed 5 bases, with 13 bases lying between them. The CDR3, as DNA: TGCGCCAGCAGGCGAGGGCTGGAATATGGCTACACCTTC. Protein product: CASRRGLEYGYTF. The full variable domain, with the rest looked up from reference TRBV5-1 and TRBJ1-2, is KAGVTQTPRYLIKTRGQQVTLSCSPISGHRSVSWYQQTPGQGLQFLFEYFSETQRNKGNFPGRFSGRQFSNSRSEMNVSTLELGDSALYLCASRRGLEYGYTFGSGTRLTVV.

This clonotype was found many times. This chain uses TRBV2 with TRBJ1-1; no firm D call. The CDR3 loop spans 14 amino acids. Per germline, CDR1 SNHLY and CDR2 FYNNEI. V lost 3 bases, J lost 4 bases, and 12 bases lay in between. Written as DNA, the CDR3 is TGTGCCAGCAGTGAGCTGGGTTCGAGCACTGAAGCTTTCTTT. This translates into CASSELGSSTEAFF.